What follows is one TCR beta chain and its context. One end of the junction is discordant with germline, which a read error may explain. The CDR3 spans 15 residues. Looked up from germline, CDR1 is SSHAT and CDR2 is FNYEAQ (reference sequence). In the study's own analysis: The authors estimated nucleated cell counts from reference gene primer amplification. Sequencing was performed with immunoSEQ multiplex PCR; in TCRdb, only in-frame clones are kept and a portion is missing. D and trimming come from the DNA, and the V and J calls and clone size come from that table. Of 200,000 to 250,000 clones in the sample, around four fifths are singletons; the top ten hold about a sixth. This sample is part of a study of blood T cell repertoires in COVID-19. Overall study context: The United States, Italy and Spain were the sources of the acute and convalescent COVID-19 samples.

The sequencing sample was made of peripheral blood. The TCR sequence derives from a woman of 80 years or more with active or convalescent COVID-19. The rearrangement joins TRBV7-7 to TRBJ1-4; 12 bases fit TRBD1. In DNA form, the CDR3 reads TGTGCTAGCAGCACGGGACAGGGGGCCGGCGAAAAACTGTTTTTT. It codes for CASSTGQGAGEKLFF. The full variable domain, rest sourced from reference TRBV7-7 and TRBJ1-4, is GAGVSQSPRYKVTKRGQDVTLRCDPISSHATLYWYQQALGQGPEFLTYFNYEAQPDKSGLPSDRFSAERPEGSISTLTIQRTEQRDSAMYRCASSTGQGAGEKLFFGSGTQLSVL.